The rows below give T cell receptor beta chains drawn from one sample of a study of cytomegalovirus exposure and HLA in healthy donors. Sequenced by immunoSEQ multiplex PCR; TCRdb stores in-frame clones only, minus some. The sample holds about 100,000 clones, over 60% seen once. The specimen sequenced was PBMCs. Receptors were obtained from a female donor in good health and CMV-seropositive. Both conserved end residues are part of each CDR3. Each record gives: V gene, D gene, J gene, clone size, CDR3 protein, CDR3 DNA. D genes are given only for firm matches. Not every row has a clone size; where given, it reads once, few, many or a size class.

>TRBV28|.|TRBJ2-4|.
CASSSPAGFGWTNHDIQYF
TGTGCCAGCAGTTCACCCGCGGGGTTTGGCTGGACAAACCACGACATTCAGTACTTC
>TRBV6-6|.|TRBJ2-2|few
CASSFDSPSNTGELFF
TGTGCCAGCAGTTTCGACAGCCCATCGAACACCGGGGAGCTGTTTTTT
>TRBV6-1|.|TRBJ2-3|.
CASSEAGGRADTQYF
TGTGCCAGCAGTGAAGCGGGGGGTCGAGCAGATACGCAGTATTTT
>TRBV19|TRBD1|TRBJ1-2|.
CASSMERGQGRRYGYTF
TGTGCCAGTAGTATGGAAAGGGGACAGGGCCGGCGCTATGGCTACACCTTC
>TRBV29-1|TRBD1|TRBJ2-3|.
CSVNRGSSSDTQYF
TGCAGCGTCAACAGGGGGTCTAGTTCAGATACGCAGTATTTT
>TRBV7-9|.|TRBJ1-1|.
CASRPHGNTEAFF
TGTGCCAGCAGGCCCCACGGGAACACTGAAGCTTTCTTT
>TRBV5-1|TRBD1|TRBJ1-1|once
CASSPFRQGRRGPNTEAFF
TGCGCCAGCAGTCCTTTTCGACAGGGAAGGCGAGGACCGAACACTGAAGCTTTCTTT
>TRBV4-2|.|TRBJ1-4|.
CASSQGTELNEKLFF
TGTGCCAGCAGCCAAGGGACAGAGCTTAATGAAAAACTGTTTTTT
>TRBV5-8|.|TRBJ1-5|.
CASSPGETFRQPQHF
TGTGCCAGCAGCCCGGGGGAGACGTTTCGTCAGCCCCAGCATTTT
>TRBV27|.|TRBJ1-5|.
CASSPTWMEQPQHF
TGTGCCAGCAGTCCTACCTGGATGGAGCAGCCCCAGCATTTT
>TRBV11-3|TRBD2|TRBJ2-1|.
CASSASASGRAFEQFF
TGTGCCAGCAGCGCGTCGGCGAGCGGGAGGGCCTTTGAGCAGTTCTTC
>TRBV7-9|.|TRBJ1-4|.
CASSLTGLNEKLFF
TGTGCCAGCAGCCTCACGGGTCTTAATGAAAAACTGTTTTTT
>TRBV30|.|TRBJ1-5|.
CAWSWGDQPQHF
TGTGCCTGGAGTTGGGGGGATCAGCCCCAGCATTTT
>TRBV5-1|.|TRBJ2-7|few
CASSWSGRGYEQYF
TGCGCCAGCAGCTGGTCCGGAAGGGGCTACGAGCAGTACTTC
>TRBV11-3|TRBD1|TRBJ2-7|many
CASSTGGGEQYF
TGTGCCAGCTCAACAGGGGGCGGCGAGCAGTACTTC
>TRBV6-1|TRBD2|TRBJ2-7|.
CASSLRGVGREQYF
TGTGCCAGCAGTCTCCGGGGGGTGGGGCGCGAGCAGTACTTC
>TRBV6-1|TRBD2|TRBJ2-2|.
CASSESLAGIGELFF
TGTGCCAGCAGTGAGAGTCTAGCGGGAATCGGGGAGCTGTTTTTT
>TRBV29-1|.|TRBJ2-2|.
CSGRGGGTGELFF
TGCAGCGGCCGGGGAGGGGGTACCGGGGAGCTGTTTTTT
>TRBV30|.|TRBJ2-2|.
CAWRGRGPNTGELFF
TGTGCCTGGAGAGGGCGGGGACCGAACACCGGGGAGCTGTTTTTT
>TRBV28|TRBD1|TRBJ2-2|.
CASSSGTGIVRGELFF
TGTGCCAGCAGTTCCGGGACAGGGATTGTTCGCGGGGAGCTGTTTTTT
>TRBV30|TRBD1|TRBJ1-3|few
CAWSGGQGAGNTIYF
TGTGCCTGGAGCGGGGGACAGGGGGCTGGAAACACCATATATTTT
>TRBV5-4|TRBD1|TRBJ2-6|.
CASKAGGRKSSGANVLTF
TGTGCCAGCAAAGCAGGGGGCAGGAAAAGCTCTGGGGCCAACGTCCTGACTTTC
>TRBV7-6|TRBD2|TRBJ2-5|.
CASSPRNRGGETQYF
TGTGCCAGCAGCCCCCGTAACCGGGGAGGGGAGACCCAGTACTTC
>TRBV6-1|TRBD2|TRBJ2-1|.
CASSPRLAGGSQFF
TGTGCCAGCAGTCCCCGACTAGCGGGAGGTTCGCAGTTCTTC
>TRBV7-7|.|TRBJ2-7|.
CASSAGNGETYEQYF
TGTGCTAGCAGCGCAGGGAATGGGGAAACCTACGAGCAGTACTTC
>TRBV5-1|.|TRBJ2-5|.
CASTGQETQYF
TGCGCCAGCACGGGCCAAGAGACCCAGTACTTC
>TRBV12-1|.|TRBJ1-5|.
CASSSHRVKPDSNQPQHF
TGTGCCAGCAGCTCGCACCGCGTAAAACCTGATAGCAATCAGCCCCAGCATTTT
>TRBV5-5|.|TRBJ1-4|.
CASLESPNEKLFF
TGTGCCAGCTTGGAGAGCCCTAATGAAAAACTGTTTTTT
>TRBV19|.|TRBJ1-1|.
CASSISPLGQTEAFF
TGTGCCAGTAGTATATCGCCCTTGGGGCAAACTGAAGCTTTCTTT
>TRBV5-1|.|TRBJ1-1|.
CASSLGTRGTEAFF
TGCGCCAGCAGCTTGGGGACTAGAGGTACTGAAGCTTTCTTT
>TRBV7-3|.|TRBJ2-3|.
CASSLTLADMQYF
TGTGCCAGCAGCTTAACGTTGGCGGATATGCAGTATTTT
>TRBV6-5|TRBD1|TRBJ1-1|.
CASADRRGAEAFF
TGTGCCAGCGCCGACCGCAGGGGGGCTGAAGCTTTCTTT
>TRBV6-1|TRBD2|TRBJ2-1|few
CASRPGTSGYNEQFF
TGTGCCAGCAGACCTGGGACTAGCGGGTACAATGAGCAGTTCTTC
>TRBV7-2|.|TRBJ1-2|.
CASSFSAGRVDTF
TGTGCCAGCAGCTTCTCCGCGGGCAGAGTCGACACCTTC
>TRBV2|TRBD1|TRBJ2-1|.
CASTSQGEYYNEQFF
TGTGCCAGCACCTCACAGGGGGAGTACTACAATGAGCAGTTCTTC
>TRBV4-1|TRBD1|TRBJ2-5|.
CASSQSTGWAQYF
TGCGCCAGCAGCCAATCGACAGGGTGGGCCCAGTACTTC
>TRBV27|.|TRBJ2-2|.
CASSFAQGMNTGELFF
TGTGCCAGCAGTTTCGCGCAGGGGATGAACACCGGGGAGCTGTTTTTT
>TRBV5-1|.|TRBJ2-2|.
CASSLGRSNTGELFF
TGCGCCAGCAGCTTGGGCAGGTCGAACACCGGGGAGCTGTTTTTT
>TRBV13|.|TRBJ1-6|.
CANSSAVQSSPLHF
TGTGCCAACAGCTCCGCCGTCCAGTCCTCACCCCTCCACTTT
>TRBV19|.|TRBJ1-3|.
CASRPFARGGTCDF
TGTGCCAGTAGACCATTCGCTAGGGGGGGAACGTGTGATTTT
>TRBV7-9|.|TRBJ2-7|.
CSSSLDGLGEQYF
TGTTCCAGCAGCTTAGACGGCCTCGGGGAGCAGTACTTC
>TRBV5-1|.|TRBJ1-2|.
CASSLKGESGYTF
TGCGCCAGCAGCTTGAAGGGAGAGTCTGGCTACACCTTC
>TRBV7-9|.|TRBJ1-6|.
CASSPQGTYNSPLHF
TGTGCCAGCAGCCCTCAGGGAACCTATAATTCACCCCTCCACTTT
>TRBV7-9|.|TRBJ2-1|.
CASSSTGASSYNEQFF
TGTGCCAGCAGCTCGACTGGCGCGAGCTCCTACAATGAGCAGTTCTTC
>TRBV25-1|.|TRBJ1-3|.
CASSEDSFSGNTIYF
TGTGCCAGCAGTGAGGACAGCTTCTCTGGAAACACCATATATTTT
>TRBV6-5|TRBD1|TRBJ1-6|.
CASTGQGASPLHF
TGTGCCAGCACCGGACAGGGGGCTTCACCCCTCCACTTT
>TRBV6-6|.|TRBJ1-5|.
CASSPLQGVRPQHF
TGTGCCAGCAGTCCACTACAGGGCGTGAGGCCCCAGCATTTT
>TRBV2|.|TRBJ2-4|.
CASNPTGKAIQYF
TGTGCCAGCAACCCAACAGGGAAAGCCATTCAGTACTTC
>TRBV5-1|TRBD2|TRBJ2-1|.
CASSQGLAGNYEQFF
TGCGCCAGCAGCCAGGGACTAGCGGGAAACTATGAGCAGTTCTTC
>TRBV6-4|.|TRBJ1-5|.
CASSLTQGQPQHF
TGTGCCAGCAGCCTCACACAGGGTCAGCCCCAGCATTTT
>TRBV9|TRBD1|TRBJ1-1|.
CASSVEGQLNTEAFF
TGTGCCAGCAGCGTAGAGGGACAGTTGAACACTGAAGCTTTCTTT
>TRBV5-1|TRBD1|TRBJ2-7|.
CASSRPGQGGEQYF
TGCGCCAGCAGCCGACCGGGACAGGGGGGAGAGCAGTACTTC
>TRBV9|.|TRBJ2-2|.
CASSAGVVGELFF
TGTGCCAGCAGCGCGGGAGTGGTCGGGGAGCTGTTTTTT
>TRBV19|.|TRBJ1-6|.
CASSIRGAKPLHF
TGTGCCAGTAGTATAAGGGGCGCGAAGCCCCTCCACTTT
>TRBV6-6|.|TRBJ2-7|.
CASSYSATRGDEQYF
TGTGCCAGCAGTTACTCGGCGACCAGGGGGGACGAGCAGTACTTC
>TRBV5-5|TRBD2|TRBJ2-5|.
CASNPVAGVKETQYF
TGTGCCAGCAACCCCGTAGCGGGAGTAAAAGAGACCCAGTACTTC
>TRBV7-9|.|TRBJ1-4|.
CASSPFQGSNEKLFF
TGTGCCAGCAGCCCGTTCCAGGGGAGTAATGAAAAACTGTTTTTT